The source of this T cell receptor (beta chain) is a study of T cells in Graves' hyperthyroidism and ophthalmopathy. V dropped 1 base and J dropped 9 bases, with 16 bases sitting between them. The germline V gene encodes CDR1 MDHEN and CDR2 SYDVKM. This CDR3 spans 15 amino acids. The hyperthyroidism patients had all been newly diagnosed, and their disease duration was under 2 months. Their ages ranged from 18 to 65 years. The diagnoses drew upon clinical symptoms, serum thyroxine and TRAb, thyroid ultrasound and orbital computed tomography. The source material, RNA transcripts, was used to amplify TCR beta CDR3 regions. First-round RT-PCR of the TCR CDR3 relied on the HTBI primer set. TCRdb re-analysed the multiplex PCR reads in MiXCR, keeping a single row per CDR3 protein. The sample records about 690,000 distinct CDR3 sequences, 17% being singletons. This clonotype turned up a few times.

This clonotype was obtained from a man aged 45-60 years with Graves' hyperthyroidism. The rearrangement joins TRBV28 to TRBJ2-1; the D gene could be TRBD1 or TRBD2 (6 bases each). The sequencing sample was made of blood. The CDR3 region has the DNA TGTGCCAGCAGTTTATCGTACCAGGAGGGGGGTGAGCAGTTCTTC. Protein sequence: CASSLSYQEGGEQFF.